Below are 14 T cell receptor beta chains sequenced from a single sample in a study of PD-L1 blockade in urothelial cancer. Generated by immunoSEQ multiplex PCR, the TCRdb table keeps only in-frame clones and is missing some. This table holds 50,000 to 60,000 clones, about 87% found once. This specimen consisted of PBMCs, obtained around atezolizumab (anti-PD-L1) treatment. Receptors were obtained from a middle-aged man with urothelial cancer.

The chain carries TRBV5-6 and TRBJ2-7, with 11 bases identical to TRBD1. Germline V lookup: CDR1 SGHDT, CDR2 YYEEEE. V shed 2 bases and J 7 bases; nucleotides not matched to a gene: 5. The CDR3 extends over 14 amino acids. The CDR3 DNA sequence: TGTGCCAGCAGCTTACGGGACAGGGGGGGAGAGCAGTACTTC. Its protein product is CASSLRDRGGEQYF.

This rearrangement joins TRBV27 to TRBJ2-7; a possible D gene is TRBD1 (5 bases). V shed 3 bases and J shed 0 bases, with 6 bases lying between them. Germline CDR1 MNHEY, CDR2 SMNVEV (reference sequence). The CDR3 contains 13 residues. Here the CDR3 reads CASSLDTSYEQYF. CDR3 coding DNA: TGTGCCAGCAGTTTGGACACCTCCTACGAGCAGTACTTC.

This chain connects TRBV5-1 to TRBJ2-1; D is perhaps TRBD2 (6 bases). The CDR3 loop spans 16 amino acids. V shed 6 bases and J shed 4 bases, with 20 bases lying between them. Germline V gene data show CDR1 as SGHRS and CDR2 as YFSETQ. The CDR3 here is CASTLAISSGYNEQFF. CDR3 nucleotide sequence: TGCGCCAGCACCCTAGCGATTAGCTCTGGGTACAATGAGCAGTTCTTC.

The genes are TRBV5-1 and TRBJ2-5, with 8 bases fitting TRBD2. Trimming removed 6 bases from V and 0 bases from J; junction bases left unmatched: 10. Germline CDR1 is SGHRS and CDR2 is YFSETQ. The CDR3 consists of 16 residues. The CDR3 nucleotides read TGCGCCAGCACTCCCGGGGGGGGCGCTAACCAAGAGACCCAGTACTTC. It translates to CASTPGGGANQETQYF.

This chain joins TRBV27 and TRBJ1-2; TRBD1 aligns across 8 bases. The CDR3 length is 14 residues. V was clipped by 10 bases and J by 11 bases; unmatched bases: 18. Germline CDR1 is MNHEY and CDR2 is SMNVEV (reference sequence). The CDR3 here is CATGTGALEKGYTF. The CDR3 region has the DNA TGTGCCACCGGGACAGGCGCCCTTGAAAAAGGGTACACCTTC.

The rearrangement links TRBV5-1 to TRBJ2-3; no clear D. This CDR3 contains 13 residues. The germline V gene has CDR1 SGHRS and CDR2 YFSETQ. The ends were cut back, 0 bases at V and 4 bases at J, with 6 bases in the middle. The CDR3 protein is CASSLGGPDTQYF. CDR3 nucleotides: TGCGCCAGCAGCTTGGGTGGGCCAGATACGCAGTATTTT.

Remarks on this clone: A junction boundary mismatches the germline segment, possibly from a read error. The V and J genes are TRBV6-5 and TRBJ1-3, with D unresolved. Germline values: CDR1 MNHEY, CDR2 SVGAGI. The CDR3 has 15 amino acids. In nucleotides, the CDR3 is TGTGCCAGCAGTTACTCTGCAGGATCTGGAAACGCCATATATTTT. It specifies CASSYSAGSGNAIYF.

This clone occurred once. The chain couples TRBV28 to TRBJ1-5; 7 nucleotides align to TRBD1. The CDR3 is 15 amino acids. V was clipped by 6 bases and J by 4 bases; unmatched bases: 9. Germline values: CDR1 MDHEN, CDR2 SYDVKM. The CDR3 sequence is CASSPRDSRNQPQHF. The CDR3 coding sequence is TGTGCCAGCAGCCCCCGGGACAGCCGTAATCAGCCCCAGCATTTT.

The genes are TRBV5-1 and TRBJ2-7, with 7 bases aligning to TRBD1. The V and J ends lost 0 bases and 2 bases, in that order; junction bases with no gene match: 8. CDR1 SGHRS and CDR2 YFSETQ come from the germline V gene. The CDR3 contains 16 residues. DNA for the CDR3: TGCGCCAGCAGCTTGGCCGGGACAGTCAATCCCTACGAGCAGTACTTC. Translation gives CASSLAGTVNPYEQYF.

The CDR3 nucleotides read TGCGCCAGCAGCTCCGGACAGGGTAAGACCAACGAGCAGTACTTC. Protein: CASSSGQGKTNEQYF. The rearrangement links TRBV5-1 to TRBJ2-7; 8 positions match TRBD1. The trim removed 3 bases at V and 5 bases at J, leaving 10 bases unmatched. Germline CDR1 reads SGHRS; CDR2 reads YFSETQ. This CDR3 is built from 15 residues.

The V call is TRBV4-2, the J call TRBJ2-3, with 10 bases lining up with TRBD2. V lost 5 bases to trimming and J lost 2 bases; unmatched junction nucleotides: 16. This CDR3 region has 19 residues. Germline CDR1 reads LGHNA; CDR2 reads YNFKEQ. The CDR3 protein is CASSGQTSGRRGNTDTQYF. The CDR3 DNA sequence: TGTGCCAGCAGCGGACAGACTAGCGGGCGGAGGGGAAACACAGATACGCAGTATTTT.

The V call is TRBV19, the J call TRBJ2-2; 8 positions match TRBD1. The CDR3 extends over 13 amino acids. Germline-derived CDR1 and CDR2 are LNHDA and SQIVND (reference sequence). J lost 6 bases, V lost 10 bases, and 7 bases had no gene match. CDR3 region: CATRGQGSGELFF. The CDR3 DNA follows: TGTGCCACCCGTGGACAGGGCTCCGGGGAGCTGTTTTTT.

V gene TRBV7-3 combines with J gene TRBJ1-5; unclear D gene. Looked up from germline, CDR1 is SGHTA and CDR2 is FQGTGA. The CDR3 runs to 13 residues. V was pared by 6 bases and J by 3 bases, with 9 bases between. The CDR3 nucleotides are TGTGCCAGCAGTCCGGGGTCCAATCAGCCCCAGCATTTT. Encoded protein: CASSPGSNQPQHF.

The chain combines TRBV6-5 with TRBJ2-1, with D perhaps matching TRBD2 (6 bases). CDR1 is MNHEY and CDR2 is SVGAGI in the germline V gene. This CDR3 is 13 amino acids long. V was trimmed by 6 bases and J by 7 bases, leaving 13 bases between them. CDR3 nucleotides: TGTGCCAGCAGGAGGGACTTTCTAAATGAGCAGTTCTTC. The encoded protein is CASRRDFLNEQFF.